A single TCR beta chain is shown here with its context. What it binds is unknown. The assay was immunoSEQ multiplex PCR, and TCRdb's table has in-frame clones only and misses some. The sample holds about 110,000 clones; approximately 87% are singletons and the top ten take over 2%. The data derive from a study of radiotherapy plus CTLA-4 blockade in lung cancer. The overall study: Objective response was observed in more than 15% of patients, and disease control in roughly 30%. Findings of the study overall: Peripheral blood showed expansion of tumor-derived TCR clones after radiotherapy and ipilimumab.

V lost 9 bases, J lost 0 bases, and 14 bases lay in between. CDR1 and CDR2 (germline): MNHNS, SASEGT. The CDR3 length is 15 residues. The chain uses TRBV6-1 and TRBJ2-2; D is unresolved. This sequence originates from a human donor with non-small cell lung cancer that progressed on radiotherapy plus ipilimumab. Some clones in this sample may be carry-over from other donors' samples. The sample consisted of peripheral blood, taken from a patient treated with radiotherapy plus ipilimumab. CDR3 region: CASTVSRTNTGELFF. CDR3 in DNA: TGTGCCAGTACTGTTAGCCGAACGAACACCGGGGAGCTGTTTTTT.